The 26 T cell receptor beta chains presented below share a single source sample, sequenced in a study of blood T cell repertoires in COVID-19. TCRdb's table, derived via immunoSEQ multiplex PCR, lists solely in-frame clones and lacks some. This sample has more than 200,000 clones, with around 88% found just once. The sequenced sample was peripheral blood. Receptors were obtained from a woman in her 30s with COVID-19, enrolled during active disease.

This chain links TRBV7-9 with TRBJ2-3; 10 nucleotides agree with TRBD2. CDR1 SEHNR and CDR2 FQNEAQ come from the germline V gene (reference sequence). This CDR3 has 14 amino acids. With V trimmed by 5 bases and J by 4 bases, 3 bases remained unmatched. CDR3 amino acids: CASSALAGADTQYF. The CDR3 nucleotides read TGTGCCAGCAGCGCCCTAGCGGGAGCAGATACGCAGTATTTT.

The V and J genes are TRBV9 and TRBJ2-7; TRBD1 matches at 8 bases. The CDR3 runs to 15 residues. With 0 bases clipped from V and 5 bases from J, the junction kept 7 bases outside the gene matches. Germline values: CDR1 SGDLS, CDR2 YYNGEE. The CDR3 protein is CASSVEGTGGDEQYF. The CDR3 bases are TGTGCCAGCAGCGTAGAAGGGACAGGTGGCGACGAGCAGTACTTC.

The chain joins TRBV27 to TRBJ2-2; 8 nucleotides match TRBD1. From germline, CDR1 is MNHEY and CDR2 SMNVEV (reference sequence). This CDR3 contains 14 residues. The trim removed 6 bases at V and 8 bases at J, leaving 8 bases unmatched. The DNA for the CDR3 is TGTGCCAGCAGAGGGCAGGGGGCCGGTGGGGAGCTGTTTTTT. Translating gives CASRGQGAGGELFF.

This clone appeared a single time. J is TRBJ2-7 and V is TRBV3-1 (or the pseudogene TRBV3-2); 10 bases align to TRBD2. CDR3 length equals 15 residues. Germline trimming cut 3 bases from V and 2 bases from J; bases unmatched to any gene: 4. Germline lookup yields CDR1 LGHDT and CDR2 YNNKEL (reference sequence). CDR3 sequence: CASSQTSGYTYEQYF. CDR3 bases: TGTGCCAGCAGCCAGACTAGCGGGTATACCTACGAGCAGTACTTC.

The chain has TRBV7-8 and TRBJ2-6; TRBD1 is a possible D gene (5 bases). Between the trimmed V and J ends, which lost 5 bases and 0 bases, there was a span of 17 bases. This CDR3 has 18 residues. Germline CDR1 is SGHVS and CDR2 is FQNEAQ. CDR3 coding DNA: TGTGCCAGCAGCCCATGGACAATCGTAATCTCTGGGGCCAACGTCCTGACTTTC. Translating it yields CASSPWTIVISGANVLTF.

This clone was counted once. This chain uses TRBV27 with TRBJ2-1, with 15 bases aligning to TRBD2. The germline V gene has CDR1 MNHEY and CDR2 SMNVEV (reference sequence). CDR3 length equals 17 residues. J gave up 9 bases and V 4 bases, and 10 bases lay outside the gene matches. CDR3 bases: TGTGCCAGCAGTTCGGGACTAGCGGGGGGCCTCCCCGGTGAGCAGTTCTTC. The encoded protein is CASSSGLAGGLPGEQFF.

Written as DNA, the CDR3 is TGTGCCACCAGCAGAGATCCCGGGCGGGCTAATGAAAAACTGTTTTTT. Its translation is CATSRDPGRANEKLFF. The chain combines TRBV15 with TRBJ1-4; no reliable D call. CDR1 LNHNV and CDR2 YYDKDF come from the germline V gene (reference sequence). V shed 0 bases and J shed 3 bases, with 11 bases lying between them. The CDR3 covers 16 residues. Full variable domain (rest looked up from reference TRBV15 and TRBJ1-4): DAMVIQNPRYQVTQFGKPVTLSCSQTLNHNVMYWYQQKSSQAPKLLFHYYDKDFNNEADTPDNFQSRRPNTSFCFLDIRSPGLGDTAMYLCATSRDPGRANEKLFFGSGTQLSVL.

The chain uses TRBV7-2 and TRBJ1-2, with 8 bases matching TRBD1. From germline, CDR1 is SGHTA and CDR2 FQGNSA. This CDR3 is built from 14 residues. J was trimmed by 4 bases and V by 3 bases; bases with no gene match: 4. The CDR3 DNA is TGTGCCAGCAGCTTCAGGGGGCTGTCCTATGGCTACACCTTC. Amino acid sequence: CASSFRGLSYGYTF.

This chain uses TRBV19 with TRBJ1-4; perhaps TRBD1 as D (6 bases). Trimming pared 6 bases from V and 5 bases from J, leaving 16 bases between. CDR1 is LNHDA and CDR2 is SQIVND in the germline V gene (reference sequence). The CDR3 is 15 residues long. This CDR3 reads CASRNSGVLNEKLFF. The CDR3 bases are TGTGCCAGTAGAAATTCAGGGGTCCTCAATGAAAAACTGTTTTTT.

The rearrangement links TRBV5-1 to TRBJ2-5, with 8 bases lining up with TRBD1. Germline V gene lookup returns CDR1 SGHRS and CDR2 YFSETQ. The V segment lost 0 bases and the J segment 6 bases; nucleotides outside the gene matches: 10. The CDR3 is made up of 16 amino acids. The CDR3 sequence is CASSLDGDRIGQTQYF. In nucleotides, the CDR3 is TGCGCCAGCAGCTTGGACGGGGACAGGATCGGACAGACCCAGTACTTC.

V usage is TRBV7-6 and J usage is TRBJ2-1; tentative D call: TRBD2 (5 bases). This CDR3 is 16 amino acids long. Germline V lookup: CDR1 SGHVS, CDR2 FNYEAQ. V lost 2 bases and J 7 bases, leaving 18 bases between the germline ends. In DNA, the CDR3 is TGTGCCAGCAGCTTATCGGGAAACCTGGTTGGGAATGAGCAGTTCTTC. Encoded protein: CASSLSGNLVGNEQFF.

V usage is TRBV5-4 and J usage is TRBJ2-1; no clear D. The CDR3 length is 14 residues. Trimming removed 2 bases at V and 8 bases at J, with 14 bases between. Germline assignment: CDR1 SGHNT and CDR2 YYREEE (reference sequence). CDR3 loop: CASSLRFGVDEQFF. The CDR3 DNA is TGTGCCAGCAGCTTACGTTTTGGTGTAGATGAGCAGTTCTTC.

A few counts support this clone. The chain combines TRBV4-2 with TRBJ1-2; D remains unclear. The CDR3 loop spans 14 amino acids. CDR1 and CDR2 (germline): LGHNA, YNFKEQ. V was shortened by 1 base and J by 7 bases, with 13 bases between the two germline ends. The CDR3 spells CASSQVNPRGGYTF. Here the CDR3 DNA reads TGTGCCAGCAGCCAAGTTAACCCACGGGGTGGCTACACCTTC.

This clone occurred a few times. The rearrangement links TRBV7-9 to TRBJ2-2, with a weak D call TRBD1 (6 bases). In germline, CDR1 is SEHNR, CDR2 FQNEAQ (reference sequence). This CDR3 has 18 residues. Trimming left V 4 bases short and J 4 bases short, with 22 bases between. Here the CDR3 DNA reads TGTGCCAGCAGCTCACTCAAAAGGACAGACGATGCCACCGGGGAGCTGTTTTTT. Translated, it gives CASSSLKRTDDATGELFF.

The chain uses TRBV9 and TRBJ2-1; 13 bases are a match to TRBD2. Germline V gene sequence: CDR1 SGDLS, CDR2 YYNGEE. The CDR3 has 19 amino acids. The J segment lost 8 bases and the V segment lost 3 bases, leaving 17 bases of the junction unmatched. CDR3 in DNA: TGTGCCAGCAGCGCGGGGGGATGGACTAGCGGGAGACGTGAGTATGAGCAGTTCTTC. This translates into CASSAGGWTSGRREYEQFF. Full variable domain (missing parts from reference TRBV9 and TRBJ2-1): DSGVTQTPKHLITATGQRVTLRCSPRSGDLSVYWYQQSLDQGLQFLIQYYNGEERAKGNILERFSAQQFPDLHSELNLSSLELGDSALYFCASSAGGWTSGRREYEQFFGPGTRLTVL.

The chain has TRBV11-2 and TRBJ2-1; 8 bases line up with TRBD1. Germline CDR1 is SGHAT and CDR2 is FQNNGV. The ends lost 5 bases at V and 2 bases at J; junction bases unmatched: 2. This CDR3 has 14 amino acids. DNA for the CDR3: TGTGCCAGCAGCCCGGGACAGGCCTACAATGAGCAGTTCTTC. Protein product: CASSPGQAYNEQFF.

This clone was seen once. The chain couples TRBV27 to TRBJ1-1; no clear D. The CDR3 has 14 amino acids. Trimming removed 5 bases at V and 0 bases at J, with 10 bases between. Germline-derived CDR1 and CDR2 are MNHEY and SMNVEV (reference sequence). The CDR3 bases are TGTGCCAGCAGTCCGGACTGGTTGAACACTGAAGCTTTCTTT. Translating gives CASSPDWLNTEAFF.

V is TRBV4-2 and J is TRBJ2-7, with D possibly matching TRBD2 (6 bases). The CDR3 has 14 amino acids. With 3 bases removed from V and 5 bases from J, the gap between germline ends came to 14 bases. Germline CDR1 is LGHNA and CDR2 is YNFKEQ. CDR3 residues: CASSHSQGGNEQYF. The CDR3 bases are TGTGCCAGCAGCCACTCCCAGGGAGGAAACGAGCAGTACTTC.

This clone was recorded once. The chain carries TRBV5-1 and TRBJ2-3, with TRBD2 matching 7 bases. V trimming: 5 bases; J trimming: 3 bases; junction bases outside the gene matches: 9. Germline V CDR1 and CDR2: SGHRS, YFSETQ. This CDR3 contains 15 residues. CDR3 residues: CASSLLGGSTDTQYF. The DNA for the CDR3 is TGCGCCAGCAGTTTATTGGGGGGGAGTACAGATACGCAGTATTTT.

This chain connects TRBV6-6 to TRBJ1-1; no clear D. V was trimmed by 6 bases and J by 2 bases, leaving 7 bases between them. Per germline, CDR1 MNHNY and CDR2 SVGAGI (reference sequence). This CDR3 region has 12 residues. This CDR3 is CASRERNTEAFF. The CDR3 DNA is TGTGCCAGCAGGGAGAGAAACACTGAAGCTTTCTTT.

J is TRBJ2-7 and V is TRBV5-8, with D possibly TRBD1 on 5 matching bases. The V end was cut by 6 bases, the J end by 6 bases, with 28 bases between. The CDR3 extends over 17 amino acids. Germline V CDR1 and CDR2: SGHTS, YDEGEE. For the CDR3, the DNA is TGTGCCAGCACCCCGGTGGGGCCCCATGGCTGGCCGTCCGAGCAGTACTTC. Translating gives CASTPVGPHGWPSEQYF.

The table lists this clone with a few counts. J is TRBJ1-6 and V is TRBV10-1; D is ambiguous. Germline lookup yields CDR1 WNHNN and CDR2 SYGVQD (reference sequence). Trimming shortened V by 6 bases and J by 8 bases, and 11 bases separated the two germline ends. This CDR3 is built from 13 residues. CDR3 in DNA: TGCGCCAGCAGCCCCAGACAAGATTCACCCCTCCACTTT. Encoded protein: CASSPRQDSPLHF.

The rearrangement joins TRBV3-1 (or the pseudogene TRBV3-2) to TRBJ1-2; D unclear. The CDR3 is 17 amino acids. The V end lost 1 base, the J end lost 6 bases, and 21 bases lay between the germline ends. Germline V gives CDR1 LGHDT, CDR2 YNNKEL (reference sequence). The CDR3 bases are TGTGCCAGCAGCCAAGCCACACAATTTGACGTGAGGGATGGCTACACCTTC. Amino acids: CASSQATQFDVRDGYTF.

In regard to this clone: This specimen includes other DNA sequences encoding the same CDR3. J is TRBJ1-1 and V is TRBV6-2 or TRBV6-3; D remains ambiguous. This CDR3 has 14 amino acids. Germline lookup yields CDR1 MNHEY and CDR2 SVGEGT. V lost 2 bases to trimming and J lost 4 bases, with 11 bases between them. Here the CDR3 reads CASSYPGVGTEAFF. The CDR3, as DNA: TGTGCCAGCAGTTACCCCGGAGTAGGCACTGAAGCTTTCTTT.

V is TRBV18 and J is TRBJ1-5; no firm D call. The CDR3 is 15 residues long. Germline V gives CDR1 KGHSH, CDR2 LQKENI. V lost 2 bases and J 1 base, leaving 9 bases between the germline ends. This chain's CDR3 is CASSPNFGSNQPQHF. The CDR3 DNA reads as TGTGCCAGCTCACCAAATTTCGGGAGCAATCAGCCCCAGCATTTT.

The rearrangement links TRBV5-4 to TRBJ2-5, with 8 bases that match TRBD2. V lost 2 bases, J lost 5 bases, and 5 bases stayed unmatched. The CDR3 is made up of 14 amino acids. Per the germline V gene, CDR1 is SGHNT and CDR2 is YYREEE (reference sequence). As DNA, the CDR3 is TGTGCCAGCAGCTTCAGCGGGAGTGAGGAGACCCAGTACTTC. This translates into CASSFSGSEETQYF.